The subject of this entry is one T cell receptor beta chain. This entry belongs to a study of blood T cell repertoires in COVID-19. Methods used by the authors: Amplification of reference gene primers provided the estimated nucleated cell counts. Assay: immunoSEQ multiplex PCR; the TCRdb copy retains only in-frame clones and omits some. Clonal size and the V and J genes are those of that table, whereas D and trimming came from the DNA. The repertoire holds some 20,000 clones, with under 95% as singletons. The material sequenced was peripheral blood. This clonotype was obtained from a human donor in a cohort sampled during active COVID-19.

Here the CDR3 reads CASSVGTGSGFTEAFF. CDR3 bases: TGTGCCAGCAGCGTGGGGACAGGGTCCGGGTTCACTGAAGCTTTCTTT. This chain links TRBV9 with TRBJ1-1, with 9 bases matching TRBD1. The ends lost 2 bases at V and 4 bases at J; junction bases unmatched: 9. CDR1 is SGDLS and CDR2 is YYNGEE in the germline V gene. This CDR3 contains 16 residues.